This T cell receptor beta chain stems from a study of OX40 agonist ivuxolimab in advanced cancers. Study background: With a range of about 23 to 85, age averaged about 59 years, and 65% to 90% were male. Partial responses were observed in three patients, of whom one had hepatocellular carcinoma and two had cutaneous melanoma. Study-wide points: More expanded clones were found, on average, in CD8+ than in CD4+ T cells.

CDR3 length: 13 amino acids. CDR1 and CDR2 (germline): SGHRS, YFSETQ. V lost 0 bases to trimming and J lost 14 bases; unmatched junction nucleotides: 6. The assay was immunoSEQ multiplex PCR, and TCRdb's table has in-frame clones only and misses some. The sample has approximately 100,000 clones; 90% are singletons. As for this clone: Its specificity is not known.

The TCR was taken from an adult with an advanced solid tumor such as melanoma, head and neck, liver or kidney cancer. The sequencing here drew on CD4+ or CD8+ T cells sorted from blood, taken in a trial of the OX40 agonist ivuxolimab. The V and J genes are TRBV5-1 and TRBJ2-1, with 9 bases fitting TRBD2. CDR3 protein: CASSLGAGGSKFF. CDR3 nucleotides: TGCGCCAGCAGCTTGGGGGCGGGAGGGTCGAAGTTCTTC.